The 19 T cell receptor beta chains in this list originate from one sample, sequenced in a study of blood T cell repertoires in COVID-19. Profiling relied on immunoSEQ multiplex PCR, and the TCRdb table lists in-frame clones only, not all of them. Here the sample spans roughly 150,000 clones, about 83% being singletons. Source material: peripheral blood. The receptors stem from a human donor in a cohort sampled during active COVID-19.

This clone came up a few times. V gene TRBV30 combines with J gene TRBJ2-7; no firm D call. The V gene's germline CDR1 is GTSNPN and CDR2 SVGIG (reference sequence). V lost 0 bases and J 0 bases, leaving 15 bases between the germline ends. CDR3 length: 16 amino acids. This CDR3 is CAWSVKMGGGSYEQYF. In DNA form, the CDR3 reads TGTGCCTGGAGTGTAAAGATGGGTGGCGGCTCCTACGAGCAGTACTTC.

The rearrangement uses TRBV30 and TRBJ2-1; 12 nucleotides match TRBD2. CDR1 is GTSNPN, CDR2 SVGIG, per germline (reference sequence). The CDR3 has 14 residues. The V gene end was trimmed by 1 base and the J gene end by 6 bases; junction bases not matched to a gene: 1. The CDR3 DNA sequence: TGTGCCTGGAGTGGACTAGCGGGAGTCAATGAGCAGTTCTTC. Translated, it gives CAWSGLAGVNEQFF.

The genes are TRBV27 and TRBJ2-6, with D unclear. This CDR3 contains 15 residues. Trimming cost V 3 bases and J 3 bases, with 9 bases left between them. Germline values: CDR1 MNHEY, CDR2 SMNVEV (reference sequence). The CDR3 DNA reads as TGTGCCAGCAGTTTGGTGGGCTATGGGGCCAACGTCCTGACTTTC. Amino acid sequence: CASSLVGYGANVLTF.

This clone has more than one count but fewer than ten. The V gene is TRBV11-2, the J gene TRBJ2-7; unclear D gene. The CDR3 has 11 residues. Germline lookup yields CDR1 SGHAT and CDR2 FQNNGV. Between the trimmed V and J ends, which lost 5 bases and 2 bases, there was a span of 4 bases. DNA of the CDR3: TGTGCCAGCAGCCGTACCTACGAGCAGTACTTC. Its protein is CASSRTYEQYF.

The CDR3 sequence: CASSLELGLNTGELFF. Written as DNA, the CDR3 is TGCGCCAGCAGCTTGGAACTGGGACTGAACACCGGGGAGCTGTTTTTT. The chain couples TRBV5-1 to TRBJ2-2; D perhaps matches TRBD2 (6 bases). The CDR3 is 16 amino acids. Germline CDR1 SGHRS, CDR2 YFSETQ. Trimming left V 0 bases short and J 1 base short, with 10 bases between.

The chain joins TRBV7-2 to TRBJ2-1, with 8 bases identical to TRBD2. Trimming cost V 5 bases and J 4 bases; bases outside gene matches: 10. CDR3 size: 16 residues. Germline values: CDR1 SGHTA, CDR2 FQGNSA. DNA for the CDR3: TGTGCCAGCAGCACGAGCGCCGGGACTAGATACAATGAGCAGTTCTTC. Its translation is CASSTSAGTRYNEQFF.

The J gene is TRBJ2-7, the V gene TRBV20-1; tentative D call: TRBD2 (6 bases). Trimming took off 3 bases at V and 6 bases at J, with 15 bases between the two ends. The CDR3 spans 13 residues. In germline, CDR1 is DFQATT, CDR2 SNEGSKA (reference sequence). CDR3 residues: CSASSGRPGEQYF. For the CDR3, the DNA is TGCAGTGCTAGTAGCGGCAGACCAGGCGAGCAGTACTTC.

This chain joins TRBV29-1 and TRBJ2-7; possible D gene TRBD1, 6 bases. The CDR3 loop spans 14 amino acids. V was shortened by 4 bases and J by 6 bases, with 19 bases between the two germline ends. Germline V gene sequence: CDR1 SQVTM, CDR2 ANQGSEA. Written as DNA, the CDR3 is TGCAGCGTTGGCGGACAGAGCCAATCCGCCGAGCAGTACTTC. Translating gives CSVGGQSQSAEQYF.

The rearrangement links TRBV30 to TRBJ1-2; TRBD1 is a possible D gene (6 bases). CDR3 size: 14 residues. V shed 2 bases and J shed 2 bases, with 12 bases lying between them. Germline CDR1 and CDR2: GTSNPN and SVGIG (reference sequence). The CDR3 reads CAWSRTVSNYGYTF. CDR3 DNA sequence: TGTGCCTGGAGTAGGACAGTTAGCAACTATGGCTACACCTTC.

This chain joins TRBV28 and TRBJ2-7; D is perhaps TRBD1 (5 bases). The CDR3 runs to 15 residues. With 6 bases removed from V and 3 bases from J, the gap between germline ends came to 18 bases. Looked up from germline, CDR1 is MDHEN and CDR2 is SYDVKM. The CDR3 region has the DNA TGTGCCAGCAGCTTCATTGACAGTCAGCTCTACGAGCAGTACTTC. Its translation: CASSFIDSQLYEQYF.

The chain uses TRBV5-6 and TRBJ2-3; TRBD1 might be the D (5 bases). Germline CDR1 and CDR2: SGHDT and YYEEEE. The germline V and J ends were trimmed by 5 bases and 1 base, with 11 bases remaining between them. The CDR3 length is 14 residues. The DNA for the CDR3 is TGTGCCAGCAGTAGGGGCTACGGCACAGATACGCAGTATTTT. Amino acid sequence: CASSRGYGTDTQYF.

This sequence joins TRBV27 and TRBJ2-7; 8 bases align to TRBD1. The CDR3 runs 15 residues. Trimming removed 5 bases from V and 3 bases from J; junction bases left unmatched: 9. Germline V gene lookup returns CDR1 MNHEY and CDR2 SMNVEV (reference sequence). CDR3 in amino acids: CASSPLQGASYEQYF. In DNA, the CDR3 is TGTGCCAGCAGTCCACTCCAGGGGGCGAGCTACGAGCAGTACTTC.

V usage is TRBV19 and J usage is TRBJ2-3; D is undetermined. CDR1 and CDR2 (germline): LNHDA, SQIVND (reference sequence). Trimming left V 5 bases short and J 3 bases short, with 3 bases between. The CDR3 length is 11 residues. The CDR3 sequence is CASSLTDTQYF. Here the CDR3 DNA reads TGTGCCAGTAGTCTAACAGATACGCAGTATTTT.

V gene TRBV19 combines with J gene TRBJ1-5; D possibly corresponds to TRBD1 (6 bases). Germline V gene sequence: CDR1 LNHDA, CDR2 SQIVND (reference sequence). The V end lost 4 bases, the J end lost 6 bases, and 13 bases lay between the germline ends. The CDR3 length is 14 residues. CDR3 sequence reads: CASSTGQSSQPQHF. The CDR3 DNA reads as TGTGCCAGTAGTACTGGACAGTCGAGTCAGCCCCAGCATTTT.

On this clone itself: This same CDR3 is encoded by further DNA sequences in the sample. The chain recombines TRBV2 with TRBJ2-7, with D maybe TRBD2 (7 bases). V shed 11 bases and J shed 4 bases, with 15 bases lying between them. CDR3 length: 12 residues. The V gene's germline CDR1 is SNHLY and CDR2 FYNNEI. The DNA of the CDR3 is TGTGCCTCGAGAAGGGGGGGTTACGAGCAGTACTTC. It yields the protein CASRRGGYEQYF.

This rearrangement joins TRBV27 to TRBJ2-2; TRBD1 matches at 7 bases. The germline CDR1 and CDR2 sequences are MNHEY and SMNVEV (reference sequence). The V gene end was trimmed by 5 bases and the J gene end by 5 bases; junction bases not matched to a gene: 5. The CDR3 extends over 14 amino acids. The DNA for the CDR3 is TGTGCCAGCAGTCGACAGGGTAGTACCGGGGAGCTGTTTTTT. Its protein is CASSRQGSTGELFF.

The V and J genes are TRBV18 and TRBJ1-2, with D possibly TRBD1 on 5 matching bases. The germline gives CDR1 KGHSH, CDR2 LQKENI. The CDR3 has 15 amino acids. V lost 2 bases to trimming and J lost 4 bases, with 14 bases between them. CDR3 region: CASSPTDQGLYGYTF. The CDR3 DNA follows: TGTGCCAGCTCACCAACGGATCAGGGCCTCTATGGCTACACCTTC.

V gene TRBV20-1 combines with J gene TRBJ2-1; D ambiguous. The germline CDR1 and CDR2 sequences are DFQATT and SNEGSKA (reference sequence). This CDR3 comprises 10 residues. V shed 4 bases and J shed 4 bases, with 2 bases lying between them. The CDR3 loop is CSAIYNEQFF. In DNA form, the CDR3 reads TGCAGTGCTATATACAATGAGCAGTTCTTC.

V gene TRBV10-2 combines with J gene TRBJ2-7; TRBD1 is a possible D gene (6 bases). The V gene lost 4 bases and the J gene lost 4 bases, with 17 bases spanning the gap. CDR1 and CDR2 (germline): WSHSY, SAAADI. The CDR3 is made up of 15 amino acids. CDR3 sequence: CASSGQGKRLYEQYF. Here the CDR3 DNA reads TGCGCCAGCAGTGGGCAGGGGAAGAGATTGTACGAGCAGTACTTC.